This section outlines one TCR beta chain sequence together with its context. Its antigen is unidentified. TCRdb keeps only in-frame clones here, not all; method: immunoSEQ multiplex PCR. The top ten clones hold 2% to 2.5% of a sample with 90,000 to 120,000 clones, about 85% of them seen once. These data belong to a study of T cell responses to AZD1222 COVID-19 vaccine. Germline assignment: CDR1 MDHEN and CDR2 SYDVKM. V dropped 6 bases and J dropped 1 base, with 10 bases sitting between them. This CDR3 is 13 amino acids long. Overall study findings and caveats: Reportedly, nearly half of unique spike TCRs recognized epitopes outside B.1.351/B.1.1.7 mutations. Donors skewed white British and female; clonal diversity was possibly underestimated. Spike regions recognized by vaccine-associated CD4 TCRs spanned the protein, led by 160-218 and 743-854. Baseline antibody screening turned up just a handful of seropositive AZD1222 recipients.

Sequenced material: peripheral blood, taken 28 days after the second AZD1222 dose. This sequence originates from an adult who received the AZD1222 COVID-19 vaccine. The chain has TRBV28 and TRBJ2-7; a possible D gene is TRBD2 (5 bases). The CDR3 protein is CASSFGNSYEQYF. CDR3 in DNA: TGTGCCAGCAGCTTCGGGAATTCCTACGAGCAGTACTTC.